The 3 T cell receptor beta chains listed next were all sequenced from one sample in a study of blood T cell repertoires in COVID-19. Sequencing used immunoSEQ multiplex PCR; TCRdb keeps in-frame clones, though not all of them. The table has 200,000 to 250,000 clones, 80% to 85% seen once; the top ten hold 4.5% to 5.5%. The specimen sequenced was peripheral blood. These TCRs come from a woman aged 70-85 years with COVID-19, enrolled during active disease.

The rearrangement uses TRBV28 and TRBJ1-5, with 7 bases identical to TRBD1. This CDR3 has 18 amino acids. V gave up 5 bases and J gave up 4 bases; unmatched junction bases: 17. CDR1 is MDHEN, CDR2 SYDVKM, per germline. CDR3 sequence: CASSAYASLGTANQPQHF. DNA of the CDR3: TGTGCCAGCAGTGCCTACGCCTCCTTAGGGACAGCAAATCAGCCCCAGCATTTT.

J is TRBJ2-3 and V is TRBV15; TRBD2 matches at 10 bases. The CDR3 runs 17 residues. The V gene end was trimmed by 2 bases and the J gene end by 2 bases; junction bases not matched to a gene: 7. The germline gives CDR1 LNHNV, CDR2 YYDKDF (reference sequence). The CDR3 protein is CATSRTWTSGATDTQYF. CDR3 coding DNA: TGTGCCACCAGCAGAACCTGGACTAGCGGAGCCACAGATACGCAGTATTTT.

The chain combines TRBV28 with TRBJ2-7; D is possibly TRBD1 (5 bases). The CDR3 is made up of 14 amino acids. V gave up 2 bases and J gave up 7 bases, with 15 bases separating them. From germline, CDR1 is MDHEN and CDR2 SYDVKM. This CDR3 reads CASSLADSLTEQYF. CDR3 DNA: TGTGCCAGCAGTTTAGCTGACAGTTTAACTGAGCAGTACTTC.